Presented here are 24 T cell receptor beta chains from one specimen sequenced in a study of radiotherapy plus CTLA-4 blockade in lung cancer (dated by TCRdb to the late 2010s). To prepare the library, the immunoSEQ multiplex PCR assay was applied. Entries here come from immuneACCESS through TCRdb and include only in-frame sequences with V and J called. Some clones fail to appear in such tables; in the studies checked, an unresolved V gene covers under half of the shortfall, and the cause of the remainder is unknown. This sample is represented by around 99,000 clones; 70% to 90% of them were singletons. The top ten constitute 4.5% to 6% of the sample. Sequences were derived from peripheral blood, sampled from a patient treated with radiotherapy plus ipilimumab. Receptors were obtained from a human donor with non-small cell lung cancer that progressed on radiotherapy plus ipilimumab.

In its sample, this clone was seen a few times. CDR3: CASSSTSTGEAFF. In DNA form, the CDR3 reads TGTGCCAGCAGTTCCACCTCAACAGGGGAAGCTTTCTTT. The chain combines TRBV28 with TRBJ1-1; D perhaps matches TRBD1 (6 bases). V was cut by 4 bases and J by 8 bases, with 14 bases left in between. The CDR3 consists of 13 residues. CDR1 and CDR2 (germline): MDHEN, SYDVKM. Combining the CDR3 with reference TRBV28 and TRBJ1-1 gives the whole variable domain DVKVTQSSRYLVKRTGEKVFLECVQDMDHENMFWYRQDPGLGLRLIYFSYDVKMKEKGDIPEGYSVSREKKERFSLILESASTNQTSMYLCASSSTSTGEAFFGQGTRLTVV.

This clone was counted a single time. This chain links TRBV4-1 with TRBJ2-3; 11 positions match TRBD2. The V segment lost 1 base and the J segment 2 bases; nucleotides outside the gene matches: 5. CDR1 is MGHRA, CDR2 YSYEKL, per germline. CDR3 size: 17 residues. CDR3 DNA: TGCGCCAGCAGCCAAGGAGGGACTAGCGGAAACACAGATACGCAGTATTTT. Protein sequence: CASSQGGTSGNTDTQYF.

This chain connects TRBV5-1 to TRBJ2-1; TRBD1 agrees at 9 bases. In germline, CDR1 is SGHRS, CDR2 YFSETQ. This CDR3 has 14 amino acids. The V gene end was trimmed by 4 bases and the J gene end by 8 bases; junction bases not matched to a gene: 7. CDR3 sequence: CASSLGQGWDEQFF. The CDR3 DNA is TGCGCCAGCAGCCTAGGACAGGGGTGGGATGAGCAGTTCTTC.

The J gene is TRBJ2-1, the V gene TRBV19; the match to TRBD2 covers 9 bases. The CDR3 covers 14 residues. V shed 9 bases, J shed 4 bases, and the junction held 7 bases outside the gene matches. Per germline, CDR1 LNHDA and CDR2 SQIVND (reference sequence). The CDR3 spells CASRVAGAYNEQFF. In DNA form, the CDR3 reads TGTGCCAGCAGAGTAGCGGGAGCTTACAATGAGCAGTTCTTC. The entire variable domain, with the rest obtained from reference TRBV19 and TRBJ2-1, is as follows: DGGITQSPKYLFRKEGQNVTLSCEQNLNHDAMYWYRQDPGQGLRLIYYSQIVNDFQKGDIAEGYSVSREKKESFPLTVTSAQKNPTAFYLCASRVAGAYNEQFFGPGTRLTVL.

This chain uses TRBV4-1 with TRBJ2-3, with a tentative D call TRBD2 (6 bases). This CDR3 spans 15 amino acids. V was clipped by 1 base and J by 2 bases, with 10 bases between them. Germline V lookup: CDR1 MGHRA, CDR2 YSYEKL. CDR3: CASSQGSGYTDTQYF. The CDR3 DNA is TGCGCCAGCAGCCAAGGGAGCGGGTACACAGATACGCAGTATTTT.

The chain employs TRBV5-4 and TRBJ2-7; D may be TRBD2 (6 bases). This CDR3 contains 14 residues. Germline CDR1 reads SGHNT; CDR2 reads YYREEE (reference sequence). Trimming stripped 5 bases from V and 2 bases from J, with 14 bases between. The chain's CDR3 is CASSLGGAAYEQYF. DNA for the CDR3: TGTGCCAGCAGTCTCGGAGGGGCAGCCTACGAGCAGTACTTC.

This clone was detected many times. This CDR3 reads CASRSPGGELFF. The CDR3 nucleotides are TGCGCCAGCAGGTCTCCGGGTGGGGAGCTGTTTTTT. The rearrangement uses TRBV23-1 and TRBJ2-2; D is undetermined. TRBV23-1 is sorted into the ORF group, with uncertain function. The CDR3 has 12 residues. Trimming shortened V by 6 bases and J by 8 bases, and 10 bases separated the two germline ends.

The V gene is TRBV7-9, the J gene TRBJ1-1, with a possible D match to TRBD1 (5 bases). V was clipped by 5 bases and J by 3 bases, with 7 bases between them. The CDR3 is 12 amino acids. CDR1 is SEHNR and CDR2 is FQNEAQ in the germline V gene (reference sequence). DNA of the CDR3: TGTGCCAGCAGCCGCAGGGACACTGAAGCTTTCTTT. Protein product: CASSRRDTEAFF.

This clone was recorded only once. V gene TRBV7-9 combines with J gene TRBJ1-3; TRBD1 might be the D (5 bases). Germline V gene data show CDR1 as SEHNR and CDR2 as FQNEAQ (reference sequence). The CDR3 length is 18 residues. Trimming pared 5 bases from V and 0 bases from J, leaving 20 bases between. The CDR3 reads CASSPRDRLRTSGNTIYF. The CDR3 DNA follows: TGTGCCAGCAGCCCCCGGGACCGCTTAAGGACCTCTGGAAACACCATATATTTT.

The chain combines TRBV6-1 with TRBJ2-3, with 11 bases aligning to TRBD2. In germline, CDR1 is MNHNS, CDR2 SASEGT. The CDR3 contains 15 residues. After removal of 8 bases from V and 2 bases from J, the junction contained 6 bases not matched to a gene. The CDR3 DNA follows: TGTGCCAGCGGCCTAGCGGGAGGCTACACAGATACGCAGTATTTT. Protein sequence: CASGLAGGYTDTQYF.

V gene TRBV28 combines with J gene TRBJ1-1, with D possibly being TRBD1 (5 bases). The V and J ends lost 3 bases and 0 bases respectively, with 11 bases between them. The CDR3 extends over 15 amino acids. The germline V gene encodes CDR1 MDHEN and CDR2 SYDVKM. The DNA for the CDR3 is TGTGCCAGCAGTTTCGGCGACAGAGTGAACACTGAAGCTTTCTTT. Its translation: CASSFGDRVNTEAFF.

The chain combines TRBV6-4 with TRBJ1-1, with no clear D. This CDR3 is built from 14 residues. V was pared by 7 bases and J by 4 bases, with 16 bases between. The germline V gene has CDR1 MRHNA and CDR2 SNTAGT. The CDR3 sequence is CASKLEPAGTEAFF. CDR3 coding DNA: TGTGCCAGCAAGTTGGAGCCAGCAGGCACTGAAGCTTTCTTT.

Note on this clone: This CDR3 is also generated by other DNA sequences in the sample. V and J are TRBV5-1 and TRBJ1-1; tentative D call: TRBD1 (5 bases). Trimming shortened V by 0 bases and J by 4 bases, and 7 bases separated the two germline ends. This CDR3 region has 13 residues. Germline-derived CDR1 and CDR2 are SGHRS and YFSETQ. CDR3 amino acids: CASSLGGGTEAFF. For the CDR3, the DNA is TGCGCCAGCAGCTTGGGGGGCGGCACTGAAGCTTTCTTT.

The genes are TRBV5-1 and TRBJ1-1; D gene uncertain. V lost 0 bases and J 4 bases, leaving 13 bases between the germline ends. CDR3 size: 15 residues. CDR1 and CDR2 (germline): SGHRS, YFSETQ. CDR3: CASSLGSAGPTEAFF. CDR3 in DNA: TGCGCCAGCAGCTTGGGGTCGGCAGGACCCACTGAAGCTTTCTTT.

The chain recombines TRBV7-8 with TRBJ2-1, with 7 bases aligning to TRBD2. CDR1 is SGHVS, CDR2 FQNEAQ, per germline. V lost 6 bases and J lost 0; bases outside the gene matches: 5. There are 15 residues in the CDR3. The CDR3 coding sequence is TGTGCCAGCAGTCGGAGGACTAGCTCCTACAATGAGCAGTTCTTC. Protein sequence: CASSRRTSSYNEQFF.

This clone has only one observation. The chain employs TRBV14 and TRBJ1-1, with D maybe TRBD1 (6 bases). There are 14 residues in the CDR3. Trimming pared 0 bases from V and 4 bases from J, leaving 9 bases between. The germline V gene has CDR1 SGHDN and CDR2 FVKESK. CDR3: CASSQEGAATEAFF. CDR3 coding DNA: TGTGCCAGCAGCCAAGAGGGGGCGGCCACTGAAGCTTTCTTT.

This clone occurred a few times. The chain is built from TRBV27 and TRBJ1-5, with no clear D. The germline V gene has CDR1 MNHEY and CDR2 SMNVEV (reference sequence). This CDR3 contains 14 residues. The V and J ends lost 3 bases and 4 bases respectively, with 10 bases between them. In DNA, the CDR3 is TGTGCCAGCAGTTTCGGGGTGGGTAATCAGCCCCAGCATTTT. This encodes CASSFGVGNQPQHF.

DNA for the CDR3: TGTGCCAGCAGCTTAGATCCGGCGACCTACGAGCAGTACTTC. This sequence encodes CASSLDPATYEQYF. The chain has TRBV11-3 and TRBJ2-7; D gene uncertain. Trimming removed 0 bases at V and 2 bases at J, with 8 bases between. From germline, CDR1 is SGHNT and CDR2 YENEEA. The CDR3 is 14 residues long.

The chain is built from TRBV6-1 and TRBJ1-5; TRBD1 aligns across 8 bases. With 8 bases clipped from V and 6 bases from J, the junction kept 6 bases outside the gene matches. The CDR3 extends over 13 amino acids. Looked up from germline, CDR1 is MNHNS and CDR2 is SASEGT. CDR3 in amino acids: CASDGQGVQPQHF. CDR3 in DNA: TGTGCCAGCGACGGACAGGGAGTTCAGCCCCAGCATTTT.

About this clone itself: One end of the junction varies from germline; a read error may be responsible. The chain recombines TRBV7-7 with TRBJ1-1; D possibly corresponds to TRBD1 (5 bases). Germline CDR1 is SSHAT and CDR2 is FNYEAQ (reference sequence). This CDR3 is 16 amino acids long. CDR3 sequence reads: CASSERRGRVKTEAFF. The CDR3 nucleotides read TGTGCTAGCAGCGAACGCCGGGGCAGGGTTAAGACTGAAGCTTTCTTT.

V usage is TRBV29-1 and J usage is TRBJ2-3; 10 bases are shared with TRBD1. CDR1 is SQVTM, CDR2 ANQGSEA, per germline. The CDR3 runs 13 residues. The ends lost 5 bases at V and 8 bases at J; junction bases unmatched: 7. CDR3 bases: TGCAGCGTTCGGACAGGGGGGACTGGTACGCAGTATTTT. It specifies CSVRTGGTGTQYF.

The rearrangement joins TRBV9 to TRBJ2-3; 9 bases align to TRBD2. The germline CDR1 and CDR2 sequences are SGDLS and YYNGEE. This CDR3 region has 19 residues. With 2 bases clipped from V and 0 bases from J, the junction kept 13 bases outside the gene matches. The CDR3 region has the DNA TGTGCCAGCAGCGTCGATCCCGCGGGCGGGAGGGCAAGCACAGATACGCAGTATTTT. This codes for CASSVDPAGGRASTDTQYF.

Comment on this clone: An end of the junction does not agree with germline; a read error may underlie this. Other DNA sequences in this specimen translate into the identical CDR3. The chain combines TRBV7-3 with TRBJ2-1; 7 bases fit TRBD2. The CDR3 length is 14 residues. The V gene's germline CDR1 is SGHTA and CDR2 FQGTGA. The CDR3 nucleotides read TGCGCCAGCAGCTTAAGCGGGACCTACAATGAGCAGTTCTTC. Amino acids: CASSLSGTYNEQFF. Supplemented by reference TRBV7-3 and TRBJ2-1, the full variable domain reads GAGVSQTPSNKVTEKGKYVELRCDPISGHTALYWYRQSLGQGPEFLIYFQGTGAADDSGLPNDRFFAVRPEGSVSTLKIQRTERGDSAVYLCASSLSGTYNEQFFGPGTRLTVL.

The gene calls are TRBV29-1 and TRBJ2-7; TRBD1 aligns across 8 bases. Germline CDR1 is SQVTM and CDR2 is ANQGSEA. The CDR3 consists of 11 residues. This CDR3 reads CMDRAPYEQYF. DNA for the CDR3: TGCATGGACAGGGCCCCCTACGAGCAGTACTTC.